This TCR beta chain was retrieved from a study of blood T cell repertoires in COVID-19 (dated by TCRdb to the early 2020s). With regard to the full study: Collaborator samples came from the United States, Italy and Spain and covered acute and convalescent phases of COVID-19. The prospective study material was composed of cDNA or gDNA derived from T cells, B-cell-depleted T cells, or PBMCs. Deeply sampled blood TCRbeta repertoires from subjects exposed to, actively infected with, or recovered from COVID-19 were included in the dataset. The repertoires were released in a freely available public database meant as a resource for research on the immune response to SARS-CoV-2. Samples were obtained from the ongoing ImmuneRACE study (first 160 participants) and from 1,254 subjects provided by 6 global collaborators. Nearly every sample came with metadata listing a de-identified subject ID, COVID-19 status, age in years and sex. Where available, HLA class I and class II types were taken from metadata supplied by the sample provider and were not determined by assay-based typing.

Enrolling through a virtual design, the prospective study's participants ranged in age from about 18 to 100 years and lived across 24 United States geographic areas. In the prospective study, participants were assigned to cohorts based on the clinical history participants reported in a screening survey and a study questionnaire. Recovered participants in ImmuneRACE Cohort 3 were defined as having two consecutive negative NP/OP PCR tests, clearance from a healthcare professional, or resolution of symptoms. In the prospective study, whole blood, serum and a nasopharyngeal or oropharyngeal swab were collected from each participant by mobile phlebotomists. Prospective study participants could optionally give additional blood draws and questionnaires over an approximately two-month period. Blood samples from the prospective study were shipped frozen or at room temperature prior to DNA extraction. The immunoSEQ Assay, a bias-controlled multiplex PCR, was used to amplify TCRbeta CDR3 regions from genomic DNA. The paper's processing steps were these. The number of nucleated cells in each sample was estimated by amplification of reference gene primers within the assay. Sequence reads were collapsed and filtered to measure the absolute abundance of every unique TCRbeta CDR3 rearrangement. Productive Simpson clonality was computed per sample as the square root of Simpson's diversity index over productive rearrangements. TCRdb limited this immuneACCESS table to in-frame rearrangements with V and J called. A share of clones is missing; checked studies link under half to unresolved V genes, and the rest is unexplained. Clone size and V and J calls were adopted from that table, with D and trimming inferred from the DNA. Within this sample are 150,000 or so clones, with about 79% of them counted one time only. The ten most abundant clones make up under 3% of the sample.

Broader findings and caveats from the paper: How much clinical and demographic metadata was included differed by source and by participant, and the metadata was provided uncurated.

The count of this clone is one. Its antigen remains undetermined. Base qualities are not at hand, and no much larger clone is one base apart. From cysteine to phenylalanine, the CDR3 is 14 amino acids long. The DNA shown is the 42-base CDR3, in frame from base 1. V lost 0 bases and J lost 4 bases; the stretch between them is 7 bases long. CDR1 and CDR2 were assigned from the germline V gene as SGHDN and FVKESK. In this chain, TRBV14 is recombined with TRBJ2-1; the D gene is perhaps TRBD2, on 5 matching bases. Material: PBMCs or T cells enriched from blood (not recorded which). This TCR was sampled from a woman aged 50 to 60 who had recovered from COVID-19. The CDR3 protein: CASSQDRGYNEQFF. The nucleotide sequence reads TGTGCCAGCAGCCAAGACCGCGGGTACAATGAGCAGTTCTTC.